What follows describes a single TCR beta chain. Antigen specificity is unknown. This entry is derived from a study of CD8 T cells in Susac syndrome. Findings and caveats of the study: It was acknowledged in the study that the number of individuals who were included in its TCR sequencing and HLA analysis was relatively small.

Reverse transcription of about 0.5 to 1 ug RNA used random hexamers. The TCR beta CDR3 was amplified by immunoSEQ multiplex PCR across 54 Vbeta, 13 Jbeta. TCRdb processed the immunoSEQ multiplex PCR reads anew with MiXCR; each CDR3 protein has one entry. Of approximately 160,000 distinct CDR3 sequences listed, roughly 94% are singletons. Trimming removed 4 bases from V and 8 bases from J, with 18 bases in between. The CDR3 is made up of 15 amino acids. Germline assignment: CDR1 SGHTS and CDR2 YDEGEE. Stable or active relapsing-remitting multiple sclerosis, untreated and meeting revised McDonald criteria, defined the controls. Negative isolation yielded the CD8+ and CD4+ T cells, while FACS enriched the TEMRA cells.

Sequenced sample: CD4+ T cells from PBMCs. The clonotype was recovered from a human donor with multiple sclerosis. The chain uses TRBV5-8 and TRBJ1-4; weak D call: TRBD1 (5 bases). DNA of the CDR3: TGTGCCAGCAGCCGTCGGGACCGGGATATGGAAAAACTGTTTTTT. As protein: CASSRRDRDMEKLFF.